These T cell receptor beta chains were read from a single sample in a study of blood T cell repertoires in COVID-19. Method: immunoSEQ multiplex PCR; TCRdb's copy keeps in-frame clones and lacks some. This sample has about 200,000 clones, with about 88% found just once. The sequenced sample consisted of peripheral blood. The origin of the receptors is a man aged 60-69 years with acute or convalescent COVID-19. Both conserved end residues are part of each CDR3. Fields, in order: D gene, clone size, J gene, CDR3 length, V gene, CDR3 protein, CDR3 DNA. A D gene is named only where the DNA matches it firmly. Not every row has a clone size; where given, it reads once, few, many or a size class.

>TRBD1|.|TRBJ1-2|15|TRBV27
CASSLDGTGNYGYTF
TGTGCCAGCAGTTTAGATGGGACAGGGAACTATGGCTACACCTTC
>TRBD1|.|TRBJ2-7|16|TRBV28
CASSIPGGVKGYEQYF
TGTGCCAGCAGTATCCCAGGGGGCGTAAAGGGCTACGAGCAGTACTTC
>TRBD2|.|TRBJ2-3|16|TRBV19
CASSIGSSGATDTQYF
TGTGCCAGTAGTATCGGGTCTAGCGGGGCCACAGATACGCAGTATTTT
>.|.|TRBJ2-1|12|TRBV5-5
CASSPFYNEQFF
TGTGCCAGCAGCCCCTTTTACAATGAGCAGTTCTTC
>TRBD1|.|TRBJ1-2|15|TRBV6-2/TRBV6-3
CASSYRGQGAPGYTF
TGTGCCAGCAGTTATAGGGGACAGGGGGCGCCTGGCTACACCTTC
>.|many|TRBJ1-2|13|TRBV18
CASSPRGDYGYTF
TGTGCCAGCTCACCACGGGGGGACTATGGCTACACCTTC
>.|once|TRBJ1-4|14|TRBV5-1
CASSSGTTNEKLFF
TGCGCCAGCAGCTCGGGAACAACTAATGAAAAACTGTTTTTT
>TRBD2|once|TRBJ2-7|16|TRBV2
CASSEYGSGNPYEQYF
TGTGCCAGCAGTGAATATGGTAGCGGGAACCCCTACGAGCAGTACTTC
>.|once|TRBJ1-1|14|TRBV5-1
CASSLQGQGTEAFF
TGCGCCAGCAGCTTACAGGGCCAGGGAACTGAAGCTTTCTTT
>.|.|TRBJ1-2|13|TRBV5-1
CASSLEGERGYTF
TGCGCCAGCAGCTTGGAGGGGGAAAGGGGCTACACCTTC
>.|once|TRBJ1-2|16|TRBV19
CASSIDRGGPNYGYTF
TGTGCCAGTAGTATAGATCGCGGGGGGCCTAACTATGGCTACACCTTC
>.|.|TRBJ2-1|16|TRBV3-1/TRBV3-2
CASSHFVGVSYNEQFF
TGTGCCAGCAGCCATTTCGTAGGGGTCTCCTACAATGAGCAGTTCTTC
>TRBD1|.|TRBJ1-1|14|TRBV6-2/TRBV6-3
CASSPGQPNTEAFF
TGTGCCAGCAGTCCGGGACAGCCGAACACTGAAGCTTTCTTT
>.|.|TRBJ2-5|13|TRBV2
CASSVRDLETQYF
TGTGCCAGCAGTGTCCGGGACTTAGAGACCCAGTACTTC
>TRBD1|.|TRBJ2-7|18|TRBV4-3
CASSQERNRGLSSYEQYF
TGCGCCAGCAGCCAAGAGCGAAACAGGGGGCTTAGCTCCTACGAGCAGTACTTC
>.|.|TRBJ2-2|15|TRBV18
CASSRLLAETGELFF
TGTGCCAGCTCACGTCTGCTGGCCGAAACCGGGGAGCTGTTTTTT
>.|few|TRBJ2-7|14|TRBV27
CASSSPTVSYEQYF
TGTGCCAGCAGTTCCCCGACAGTGTCCTACGAGCAGTACTTC
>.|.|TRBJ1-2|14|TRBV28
CASTPGGANYGYTF
TGTGCCAGCACCCCGGGGGGGGCTAACTATGGCTACACCTTC
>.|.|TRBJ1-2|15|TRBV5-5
CASSYSGGGIYGYTF
TGTGCCAGCAGCTATTCGGGAGGGGGGATCTATGGCTACACCTTC
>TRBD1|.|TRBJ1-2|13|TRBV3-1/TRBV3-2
CASSSDRGPGYTF
TGTGCCAGCAGCTCGGACAGGGGGCCTGGCTACACCTTC
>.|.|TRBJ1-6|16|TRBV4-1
CASSPLMGGYNSPLHF
TGCGCCAGCAGCCCTCTCATGGGCGGGTACAATTCACCCCTCCACTTT
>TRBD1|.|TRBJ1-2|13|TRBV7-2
CASSLQGALGYTF
TGTGCCAGCAGCTTACAGGGGGCGCTTGGCTACACCTTC
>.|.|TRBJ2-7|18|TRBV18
CASSPPPSGAQLSYEQYF
TGTGCCAGCTCACCACCCCCATCAGGGGCCCAACTCTCCTACGAGCAGTACTTC
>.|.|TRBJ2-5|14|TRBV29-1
CSVEDTTEGETQYF
TGCAGCGTTGAAGATACCACAGAGGGAGAGACCCAGTACTTC
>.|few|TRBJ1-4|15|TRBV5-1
CASTTTGTTNEKLFF
TGCGCCAGTACTACTACAGGAACAACTAATGAAAAACTGTTTTTT